Sequencing of this T cell receptor (beta chain) was carried out in a study of T cell responses to AZD1222 COVID-19 vaccine. Data came from immunoSEQ multiplex PCR; TCRdb stores just in-frame clones and leaves some out. The sample records about 130,000 clones, 70% to 90% being singletons. A single count supports this clone. Germline V gene data show CDR1 as SGHAT and CDR2 as FQNNGV. V was shortened by 2 bases and J by 6 bases, with 11 bases between the two germline ends. The CDR3 has 13 residues. The clonotype comes from an adult in good health. The input for sequencing was peripheral blood, taken on day 0 of AZD1222 vaccination. This chain uses TRBV11-2 with TRBJ2-7; a weak D match, TRBD1 (6 bases). Here the CDR3 reads CASSLNRRGEQYF. In nucleotides, the CDR3 is TGTGCCAGCAGCTTAAATCGCAGGGGCGAGCAGTACTTC.